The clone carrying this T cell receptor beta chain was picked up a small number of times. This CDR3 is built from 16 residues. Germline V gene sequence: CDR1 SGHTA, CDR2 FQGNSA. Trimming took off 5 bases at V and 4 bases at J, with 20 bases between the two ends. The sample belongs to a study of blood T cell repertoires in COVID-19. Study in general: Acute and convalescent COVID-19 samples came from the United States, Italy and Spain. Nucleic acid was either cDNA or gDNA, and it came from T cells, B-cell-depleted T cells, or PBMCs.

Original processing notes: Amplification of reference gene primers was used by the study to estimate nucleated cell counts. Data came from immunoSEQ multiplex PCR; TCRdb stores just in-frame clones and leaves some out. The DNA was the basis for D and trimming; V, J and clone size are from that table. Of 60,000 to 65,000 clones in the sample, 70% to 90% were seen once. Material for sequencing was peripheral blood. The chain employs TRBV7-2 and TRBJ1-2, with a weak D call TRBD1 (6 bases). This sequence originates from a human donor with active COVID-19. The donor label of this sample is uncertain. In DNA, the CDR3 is TGTGCCAGCAGCGCCCAACCGGGAGGGGGGCTCTATGGCTACACCTTC. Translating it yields CASSAQPGGGLYGYTF.